This TCR delta chain was profiled in a study of gamma-delta T cells after stem cell transplantation (dated by TCRdb to the mid-2010s). The receptor library was made with RT-PCR. Reads for this sample came from an Illumina MiSeq. Clone calls in TCRdb were regenerated from the public reads with CATT, after which identical DNA sequences shared one row. This sample is represented by around 12,000 delta-chain clones; approximately 39% of them were singletons. The ten largest clones add up to 2.5% to 3% of the sample. The CDR3 has 16 amino acids, counting the end cysteine and phenylalanine. Left in the record is the CDR3 DNA by itself, 48 bases read in frame from the first base. The germline V gene supplies CDR1 GEAIGNYY and CDR2 EKD. Germline trimming amounts to 3 bases on V and 0 bases on J, with 1 as the count of junction bases outside the gene matches. This clone is assessed as medium-sized (0.01 to 0.1%). Its antigen is unknown. This may arise from a read error, as a much more abundant clone is one base away.

The sample comprised gamma-delta T cells. This receptor was taken from a human donor. It is not recorded whose cells these are; they may come from a transplant donor. In this chain, TRDV2 is recombined with TRDJ3; 7 bases in the junction line up with TRDD3. The CDR3 region has the sequence CACDWGTSWDTRQMFF. DNA sequence: TGTGCCTGTGACTGGGGGACCTCCTGGGACACCCGACAGATGTTTTTC.